Below are 10 T cell receptor beta chains sequenced from a single sample in a study of CD8+CD57+ T cells in acquired aplastic anemia. Genomic DNA was employed as the template in profiling TCR beta VDJ and CDR3. TCRdb reprocessed the reads via MiXCR and lists one record per CDR3 protein. The table includes roughly 180,000 distinct CDR3 sequences, less than 65% detected once. Selection for sequencing was limited to patients who had shown CD8+CD57+ cell expansion by flow cytometry. Sequenced: sorted CD4+, CD8+, or CD8+CD57+ T cells (not recorded which) from PBMCs. Every receptor here comes from a human donor with aplastic anemia.

The chain has TRBV5-5 and TRBJ2-5, with TRBD2 identical over 10 bases. The germline V gene has CDR1 SGHKS and CDR2 YYEKEE (reference sequence). The CDR3 consists of 15 residues. V shed 5 bases, J shed 4 bases, and the junction held 8 bases outside the gene matches. CDR3 sequence: CASSSLAGIPETQYF. The CDR3 coding sequence is TGTGCCAGCAGTTCACTAGCGGGAATACCAGAGACCCAGTACTTC.

The genes are TRBV20-1 and TRBJ1-2; 7 nucleotides align to TRBD1. CDR3 size: 11 residues. CDR1 is DFQATT, CDR2 SNEGSKA, per germline (reference sequence). The ends lost 6 bases at V and 7 bases at J; junction bases unmatched: 5. Here the CDR3 reads CSAKTGSGYTF. CDR3 DNA sequence: TGCAGTGCCAAGACAGGGAGTGGCTACACCTTC.

In this sample, this clonotype turned up a few times. The J gene is TRBJ2-5, the V gene TRBV20-1; D is possibly TRBD2 (6 bases). The CDR3 consists of 13 residues. Germline V lookup: CDR1 DFQATT, CDR2 SNEGSKA (reference sequence). V lost 6 bases and J lost 2, with 13 bases in between. This chain's CDR3 is CSANGGPQETQYF. The DNA of the CDR3 is TGCAGTGCGAACGGGGGACCTCAAGAGACCCAGTACTTC.

The V call is TRBV7-9, the J call TRBJ1-1, with 9 bases identical to TRBD1. The CDR3 loop spans 15 amino acids. CDR1 is SEHNR and CDR2 is FQNEAQ in the germline V gene (reference sequence). V shed 5 bases and J 10 bases; nucleotides not matched to a gene: 14. CDR3 amino acids: CASSTTGGARLGAFF. As DNA, the CDR3 is TGTGCCAGCAGCACCACAGGGGGCGCGAGGTTAGGAGCTTTCTTT.

The chain uses TRBV10-3 and TRBJ2-3; 9 positions match TRBD2. Trimming cost V 2 bases and J 0 bases; bases outside gene matches: 3. The germline CDR1 and CDR2 sequences are ENHRY and SYGVKD. The CDR3 is 16 amino acids. For the CDR3, the DNA is TGTGCCATCAGTGAGCCGGGACTAGCCAGCACAGATACGCAGTATTTT. This encodes CAISEPGLASTDTQYF.

CDR3 coding DNA: TGTGCCAGCAACCGACAGGGCAGGGGTGGCTACACCTTC. Protein sequence: CASNRQGRGGYTF. This rearrangement joins TRBV10-3 to TRBJ1-2, with 7 bases that match TRBD1. The trim removed 10 bases at V and 7 bases at J, leaving 12 bases unmatched. The CDR3 contains 13 residues. CDR1 ENHRY and CDR2 SYGVKD come from the germline V gene.

Here the CDR3 reads CASSQGPGGEQYF. CDR3 nucleotide sequence: TGTGCCAGCAGCCAGGGACCCGGTGGGGAGCAGTACTTC. The genes are TRBV9 and TRBJ2-7; tentatively, D is TRBD1 or TRBD2 (5 bases each). Germline-derived CDR1 and CDR2 are SGDLS and YYNGEE. V dropped 4 bases and J dropped 7 bases, with 15 bases sitting between them. The CDR3 has 13 amino acids.

The chain links TRBV7-2 to TRBJ2-1; D may be TRBD1 (8 bases). The CDR3 runs to 17 residues. Trimming shortened V by 6 bases and J by 9 bases, and 27 bases separated the two germline ends. CDR1 SGHTA and CDR2 FQGNSA come from the germline V gene. The CDR3 DNA follows: TGTGCCAGCAGTCTAACCGCCGGGAGGCAGGGGGCCTCTGAGCAGTTCTTC. Translation gives CASSLTAGRQGASEQFF. Combining the CDR3 with reference TRBV7-2 and TRBJ2-1 gives the whole variable domain GAGVSQSPSNKVTEKGKDVELRCDPISGHTALYWYRQSLGQGLEFLIYFQGNSAPDKSGLPSDRFSAERTGGSVSTLTIQRTQQEDSAVYLCASSLTAGRQGASEQFFGPGTRLTVL.

The chain joins TRBV20-1 to TRBJ2-1; 10 positions match TRBD2. V lost 0 bases, J lost 4 bases, and 6 bases stayed unmatched. The CDR3 consists of 16 residues. Germline-derived CDR1 and CDR2 are DFQATT and SNEGSKA (reference sequence). The DNA of the CDR3 is TGCAGTGCTAGAGATATGGGTAGCGGGGGGTACAATGAGCAGTTCTTC. Its protein product is CSARDMGSGGYNEQFF.

The chain has TRBV29-1 and TRBJ2-7; 10 bases map to TRBD2. This CDR3 comprises 14 residues. V trimming: 5 bases; J trimming: 4 bases; junction bases outside the gene matches: 8. Germline assignment: CDR1 SQVTM and CDR2 ANQGSEA. CDR3 DNA: TGCAGCGTTTGGCCAGGACTAGCGGAATACGAGCAGTACTTC. Translating gives CSVWPGLAEYEQYF.